The following is a T cell receptor beta chain sequence with its context. This sample was included in a study of blood T cell repertoires in COVID-19. Study overall: Specimens from acute and convalescent COVID-19 originated in the United States, Italy and Spain. PBMCs, B-cell-depleted T cells, or T cells were the source of the cDNA or gDNA that made up the material.

Sequencing used immunoSEQ multiplex PCR; TCRdb keeps in-frame clones, though not all of them. This sample carries more than 100,000 clones, about nine tenths of them seen once, and the ten largest clones take less than 5%. The CDR3 covers 14 residues. Trimming pared 2 bases from V and 4 bases from J, leaving 11 bases between. CDR1 and CDR2 from the germline V gene are SGHRS and YFSETQ. Material: peripheral blood. The chain carries TRBV5-1 and TRBJ2-3; perhaps TRBD2 as D (6 bases). This clonotype originated in a man aged 40-49 years with acute or convalescent COVID-19. The CDR3 DNA reads as TGCGCCAGCAGCTTCGGGTGGGAGGCAGATACGCAGTATTTT. This codes for CASSFGWEADTQYF.